The subject of this entry is one T cell receptor (beta chain). The antigen it binds to is not known. Base qualities are missing; no much larger clone stands one base away. In the germline V gene (reference sequence), CDR1 corresponds to GTSNPN and CDR2 to SVGIG. Its CDR3 holds 14 amino acids, cysteine through phenylalanine. The kept DNA is CDR3 alone, 42 bases in frame from the first base. Trimmed from V: 3 bases; trimmed from J: 4 bases; junction bases lacking a gene match: 6. Whole blood was collected in K2EDTA tubes by collaborating institutions according to the institutions' own protocols. Collaborator samples were shipped for TCRbeta analysis as frozen whole blood, isolated PBMCs, or DNA extracted from either sample type. This sample was taken from a study of blood T cell repertoires in COVID-19 (dated by TCRdb to the early 2020s). The study in broad terms: Collaborator samples came from the United States, Italy and Spain and covered acute and convalescent phases of COVID-19. The material from the prospective study consisted of cDNA or gDNA derived from T cells, B-cell-depleted T cells, or PBMCs. The dataset comprised deeply sampled blood TCRbeta repertoires from subjects exposed to, actively infected with, or recovered from COVID-19. The repertoires were released in a freely available public database meant as a resource for research on the immune response to SARS-CoV-2. The samples were drawn from the first 160 participants of the ongoing ImmuneRACE study and from 1,254 subjects provided by 6 global collaborators. The sample metadata nearly always contained a de-identified subject ID, COVID-19 status, age in years and sex. Where available, HLA class I and class II types were obtained from metadata supplied by the sample provider rather than from assay-based typing.

TCRbeta CDR3 regions were amplified from genomic DNA by means of the immunoSEQ Assay, a bias-controlled multiplex PCR. On the authors' methods: The number of nucleated cells in each sample was estimated from the amplification of reference gene primers within the assay. To quantify the absolute abundance of each unique TCRbeta CDR3 rearrangement, sequence reads were collapsed and filtered. For each sample, productive Simpson clonality was calculated by taking the square root of Simpson's diversity index across productive rearrangements. TCRdb provides this immuneACCESS table in a form limited to in-frame rearrangements. Some clones are lacking; in checked studies, under half of them reflect an unresolved V gene, and why the rest are absent is not known. V and J calls and clone size come straight from that table; D and trimming were deduced from the DNA. The sample table holds roughly 200,000 clones, of which around 85% were seen once. The top ten constitute about 10% of the sample.

The paper's findings and limits, for the study overall: Clinical and demographic metadata were provided uncurated, with the amount varying by source and participant.

The receptor's source is a human donor with active or convalescent COVID-19. The donor label of this sample is uncertain. The rearrangement combines TRBV30 with TRBJ1-3; TRBD1 fits 7 bases in the junction. Sequenced material: peripheral blood. CDR3 region: CAWRQTGVGNTIYF. The bases read TGTGCCTGGAGACAAACAGGGGTGGGAAACACCATATATTTT.